These T cell receptor beta chains were read from a single sample in a study of long-term antiretroviral therapy in people with HIV. The data were produced by immunoSEQ multiplex PCR, yet TCRdb's version contains in-frame clones alone and is incomplete. Of tens of thousands of clones in the sample, 76% were seen once. The source material was unsorted PBMCs, sampled 0.5 years after starting antiretroviral therapy. The receptor set was obtained from a woman in her forties with HIV. Each CDR3 is given with its conserved first and last residue. D genes are given only for firm matches. Clone size is shown for a subset of rows, as once, few, many or a class of expanded clone.

TRBJ1-1	TRBD1	NA	TRBV5-6	TGTGCCAGCAGCTGGGGACAGGAAGCTTTCTTT	CASSWGQEAFF
TRBJ2-6	NA	NA	TRBV7-8	TGTGCCAGCAGCTTAATCCCTGGGGCCAACGTCCTGACTTTC	CASSLIPGANVLTF
TRBJ2-7	NA	NA	TRBV28	TGTGCCAGCAGTTTACAACCTCGGGGCGAGCAGTACTTC	CASSLQPRGEQYF
TRBJ2-3	TRBD2	NA	TRBV9	TGTGCCAGCAGCGCACTCCTTAGCGGGGGTTTAGATACGCAGTATTTT	CASSALLSGGLDTQYF
TRBJ2-3	NA	NA	TRBV11-1	TGTGCCAGCAGCTTGGTGGTAGGAGGGGGTTATACGCAGTATTTT	CASSLVVGGGYTQYF
TRBJ1-5	NA	NA	TRBV2	TGTGCCAGCAGGGGAGAGATCAATCAGCCCCAGCATTTT	CASRGEINQPQHF
TRBJ1-2	NA	NA	TRBV19	TGTGCCAGTAGCGGTGCTAACTATGGCTACACCTTC	CASSGANYGYTF
TRBJ1-2	NA	few	TRBV29-1	TGCAGCGTCCGAACGGGGGCTGGAAGTAACTATGGCTACACCTTC	CSVRTGAGSNYGYTF
TRBJ2-7	TRBD1	few	TRBV9	TGTGCCAGCAGCCTGGGGACAGGGGGCTACGAGCAGTACTTC	CASSLGTGGYEQYF
TRBJ1-2	NA	once	TRBV6-1	TGTGCCAGCAGTGAAAGCGGGGGGGCTAACTATGGCTACACCTTC	CASSESGGANYGYTF
TRBJ1-2	TRBD1	NA	TRBV7-9	TGTGCCAGCAGCCCGACAGGGGAAGGCTACACCTTC	CASSPTGEGYTF
TRBJ1-6	TRBD1	few	TRBV2	TGTGCCAGCAGTCAGACAGGGAATTTCCACTTT	CASSQTGNFHF
TRBJ1-6	TRBD1	NA	TRBV28	TGTGCCAGCAGTTTACTCTCCGGGACAGATAATTCACCCCTCCACTTT	CASSLLSGTDNSPLHF
TRBJ1-4	TRBD1	once	TRBV5-6	TGTGCCAGCAGCGGGACAGGGGTACGTGAAAAACTGTTTTTT	CASSGTGVREKLFF
TRBJ2-3	TRBD2	NA	TRBV7-3	TGTGCCAGCAGCATGACTAGCGGAAGCACAGATACGCAGTATTTT	CASSMTSGSTDTQYF
TRBJ2-4	TRBD1	NA	TRBV7-9	TGTGCCAGCAGCCGAGGGGGCCCTCTAGCCAAAAACATTCAGTACTTC	CASSRGGPLAKNIQYF
TRBJ1-2	NA	NA	TRBV4-1	TGCGCCAGCAGCCAAGAAGGGAGGAGCTATGGCTACACCTTC	CASSQEGRSYGYTF
TRBJ2-2	NA	NA	TRBV18	TGTGCCAGCTCACCACCTACAGGACAGATGACCGGGGAGCTGTTTTTT	CASSPPTGQMTGELFF
TRBJ1-3	NA	NA	TRBV29-1	TGCAGCGTTACACGAGACTCAGGGAATGTGGCTGGGAACACCATATATTTT	CSVTRDSGNVAGNTIYF
TRBJ2-3	TRBD2	NA	TRBV9	TGTGCCAGCAGCCCGAAGAGGGGCCCAAGCGGGACTAGCACAGATACGCAGTATTTT	CASSPKRGPSGTSTDTQYF
TRBJ1-5	NA	NA	TRBV30	TGTGCCTGGAGTCGTCAGGCCGATCAGCCCCAGCATTTT	CAWSRQADQPQHF
TRBJ2-4	TRBD1	few	TRBV10-2	TGCGCCAGCAGTACGGACAGGGGTAACATTCAGTACTTC	CASSTDRGNIQYF
TRBJ2-7	TRBD2	NA	TRBV28	TGTGCCAGCAGTTTACGGAAGATAGCGGGGGCTTCTTACGAGCAGTACTTC	CASSLRKIAGASYEQYF
TRBJ2-7	NA	NA	TRBV7-6	TGTGCCAGCAGCTTAACCCAGGGAACCTCCTACGAGCAGTACTTC	CASSLTQGTSYEQYF
TRBJ1-2	NA	once	TRBV7-2	TGTGCCAGCACCCGTTCAACTCAGGGATATGGCTACACCTTC	CASTRSTQGYGYTF
TRBJ2-2	TRBD1	NA	TRBV15	TGTGCCACCAGCACCCCCGGGACAGATAACACCGGGGAGCTGTTTTTT	CATSTPGTDNTGELFF
TRBJ2-3	TRBD2	NA	TRBV28	TGTGCCAGCAGTTTAATCAGCGGGGGGGCCCGAGATACGCAGTATTTT	CASSLISGGARDTQYF
TRBJ2-3	NA	NA	TRBV18	TGTGCCAGCTCACCAGCCACTGATACGCAGTATTTT	CASSPATDTQYF
TRBJ2-7	NA	NA	TRBV6-5	TGTGCCAGCAGTTACTCGGGAGGCGAGCAGTACTTC	CASSYSGGEQYF
TRBJ1-1	TRBD1	NA	TRBV5-8	TGTGCCAGCAGCCTGGACAGGATGAGGACTGAAGCTTTCTTT	CASSLDRMRTEAFF
TRBJ1-4	NA	NA	TRBV4-1	TGCGCCAGCAGCCAAGGCGGAGGGGGGGCAACTAATGAAAAACTGTTTTTT	CASSQGGGGATNEKLFF
TRBJ1-5	TRBD1	NA	TRBV18	TGTGCCAGCTCACCACCGCGGGCAGGGGGAAGAAATCAGCCCCAGCATTTT	CASSPPRAGGRNQPQHF
TRBJ1-1	NA	NA	TRBV4-2	TGTGCCAGCAGCCAAGATTGGAGGAACGGGGACACTGAAGCTTTCTTT	CASSQDWRNGDTEAFF
TRBJ1-6	NA	NA	TRBV6-5	TGTGCCAGCAGTTACTCGATGGGAAATGATTCACCCCTCCACTTT	CASSYSMGNDSPLHF
TRBJ1-3	NA	once	TRBV5-5	TGTGCCAGCAGCCGCGAAGGCTTTCGAAACACCATATATTTT	CASSREGFRNTIYF
TRBJ2-6	TRBD2	NA	TRBV4-3	TGCGCCAGCAGCCAATCAGGACTAGCGGGGTACGGGGCCAACGTCCTGACTTTC	CASSQSGLAGYGANVLTF
TRBJ2-7	NA	few	TRBV10-3	TGTGCCATCAGTGAATCACAGGATTTGATCGAGCAGTACTTC	CAISESQDLIEQYF
TRBJ1-5	NA	NA	TRBV29-1	TGCAGCGTTGAAGAGGGCGATCAGCCCCAGCATTTT	CSVEEGDQPQHF
TRBJ2-7	NA	NA	TRBV9	TGTGCCAGCAGCGTAGGAATGATGGGTTATGGCGAGCAGTACTTC	CASSVGMMGYGEQYF
TRBJ1-1	NA	NA	TRBV29-1	TGCAGTGGAGGTCTGGACACTGAAGCTTTCTTT	CSGGLDTEAFF
TRBJ1-1	NA	NA	TRBV6-4	TGTGCCAGCAGTGACGGGCCATACACTGAAGCTTTCTTT	CASSDGPYTEAFF
TRBJ1-1	NA	NA	TRBV5-6	TGTGCCAGCAGCCCGACCCTTTCCGCTGAAGCTTTCTTT	CASSPTLSAEAFF
TRBJ1-5	TRBD1	NA	TRBV28	TGTGCCAGCAGTACAAGACAGGGACGCAATCAGCCCCAGCATTTT	CASSTRQGRNQPQHF
TRBJ1-2	NA	few	TRBV6-5	TGTGCCAGCAAAGCAGGAGCAAACTATGGCTACACCTTC	CASKAGANYGYTF
TRBJ1-1	NA	NA	TRBV28	TGTGCCAGCAGTGTCGACCAGAACACTGAAGCTTTCTTT	CASSVDQNTEAFF
TRBJ2-4	NA	NA	TRBV18	TGTGCCAGCTCACCACCAGGGTGGGAAGCCAAAAACATTCAGTACTTC	CASSPPGWEAKNIQYF
TRBJ1-1	NA	NA	TRBV14	TGTGCCAGCAGCCAAGAAGATCCGGGGTTTCGCACTGAAGCTTTCTTT	CASSQEDPGFRTEAFF
TRBJ2-3	TRBD1	NA	TRBV5-6	TGTGCCAGCAGCTCAACAGGGGCTGTAGATACGCAGTATTTT	CASSSTGAVDTQYF